Listed here are 32 T cell receptor beta chains from one sample, sequenced in a study of blood T cell repertoires in COVID-19. Measured with immunoSEQ multiplex PCR; TCRdb has only the in-frame clones, and not every one. The data hold fewer than 130,000 clones, with more than 60% observed a single time. Material: peripheral blood. The receptors stem from a man aged 65 to 85 with active or convalescent COVID-19.

The chain joins TRBV3-1 (or the pseudogene TRBV3-2) to TRBJ1-2; TRBD1 matches 10 bases. J lost 8 bases, V lost 3 bases, and 6 bases had no gene match. CDR1 is LGHDT, CDR2 YNNKEL, per germline (reference sequence). The CDR3 has 14 residues. The CDR3 here is CASSQRDRGGGYTF. CDR3 sequence (DNA): TGTGCCAGCAGCCAGAGGGACAGGGGAGGAGGCTACACCTTC.

V and J are TRBV10-3 and TRBJ1-5; 7 bases map to TRBD1. CDR1 is ENHRY and CDR2 is SYGVKD in the germline V gene. V shed 3 bases, J shed 6 bases, and the junction held 8 bases outside the gene matches. CDR3 size: 15 residues. The CDR3 DNA reads as TGTGCCATCAGTGACGTACAGGGGTTGGGTCAGCCCCAGCATTTT. Translating it yields CAISDVQGLGQPQHF.

CDR3 bases: TGTGCCAGCAGCGTAGATGGGGGGGACACTGAAGCTTTCTTT. Translation gives CASSVDGGDTEAFF. J is TRBJ1-1 and V is TRBV9; weak D call: TRBD1 (5 bases). This CDR3 has 14 amino acids. The germline gives CDR1 SGDLS, CDR2 YYNGEE. With 0 bases removed from V and 3 bases from J, the gap between germline ends came to 9 bases.

This chain uses TRBV19 with TRBJ2-7; TRBD1 is a possible D gene (5 bases). Germline values: CDR1 LNHDA, CDR2 SQIVND (reference sequence). V was shortened by 7 bases and J by 5 bases, with 12 bases between the two germline ends. The CDR3 runs 12 residues. The CDR3 is CASKGRVHEQYF. CDR3 nucleotide sequence: TGTGCCAGTAAGGGCAGGGTCCACGAGCAGTACTTC.

The chain is built from TRBV4-2 and TRBJ2-1, with 7 bases lining up with TRBD2. The CDR3 runs 17 residues. In germline, CDR1 is LGHNA, CDR2 YNFKEQ. V trimming: 0 bases; J trimming: 9 bases; junction bases outside the gene matches: 14. The CDR3 region has the DNA TGTGCCAGCAGCCAAGAAGGCAGGCGCGGGAGTATATCTGAGCAGTTCTTC. Protein: CASSQEGRRGSISEQFF.

J is TRBJ2-7 and V is TRBV20-1, with D hard to call. The germline gives CDR1 DFQATT, CDR2 SNEGSKA (reference sequence). Trimming stripped 3 bases from V and 2 bases from J, with 5 bases between. The CDR3 totals 11 residues. CDR3 nucleotide sequence: TGCAGTGCTAGCGGTCCCTACGAGCAGTACTTC. This sequence encodes CSASGPYEQYF.

This chain uses TRBV7-3 with TRBJ1-1, with D possibly being TRBD1 (6 bases). V lost 4 bases, J lost 5 bases, and 14 bases lay in between. The CDR3 runs 14 residues. Germline V gene data show CDR1 as SGHTA and CDR2 as FQGTGA. The CDR3 loop is CASSSGTRGTEAFF. The DNA for the CDR3 is TGTGCCAGCAGCTCCGGGACGAGGGGGACTGAAGCTTTCTTT.

V gene TRBV5-5 combines with J gene TRBJ1-3; a possible D gene is TRBD1 (5 bases). Germline lookup yields CDR1 SGHKS and CDR2 YYEKEE (reference sequence). CDR3 length equals 16 residues. V was shortened by 0 bases and J by 0 bases, with 10 bases between the two germline ends. The CDR3 loop reads CASSLGQPRSGNTIYF. The CDR3 DNA reads as TGTGCCAGCAGCTTGGGACAGCCCCGCTCTGGAAACACCATATATTTT.

The chain recombines TRBV5-1 with TRBJ1-2; the match to TRBD1 covers 10 bases. CDR1 is SGHRS, CDR2 YFSETQ, per germline. This CDR3 has 14 amino acids. V gave up 0 bases and J gave up 8 bases; unmatched junction bases: 4. The CDR3 sequence: CASSLEGQGQGYTF. CDR3 DNA sequence: TGCGCCAGCAGCTTGGAGGGACAGGGGCAAGGCTACACCTTC.

In its sample, this clone was seen a few times. The chain recombines TRBV13 with TRBJ2-7; 9 bases fit TRBD2. Germline V gives CDR1 PRHDT, CDR2 FYEKMQ (reference sequence). The CDR3 contains 13 residues. With V trimmed by 5 bases and J by 4 bases, 3 bases remained unmatched. CDR3 loop: CASSQREDYEQYF. The CDR3 DNA reads as TGTGCCAGCAGCCAGCGGGAGGATTACGAGCAGTACTTC.

The V and J genes are TRBV9 and TRBJ2-5; TRBD2 aligns across 7 bases. Germline CDR1 is SGDLS and CDR2 is YYNGEE. The V gene end was trimmed by 3 bases and the J gene end by 2 bases; junction bases not matched to a gene: 7. CDR3 size: 15 residues. CDR3 region: CASSAQGRGQETQYF. CDR3 nucleotide sequence: TGTGCCAGCAGCGCCCAAGGGCGGGGGCAAGAGACCCAGTACTTC.

The J gene is TRBJ2-5, the V gene TRBV4-1, with D possibly being TRBD1 (6 bases). The CDR3 contains 16 residues. V gave up 0 bases and J gave up 4 bases, with 15 bases separating them. Germline assignment: CDR1 MGHRA and CDR2 YSYEKL. The chain's CDR3 is CASSQDDTGSGETQYF. The DNA of the CDR3 is TGCGCCAGCAGCCAAGATGATACAGGGAGCGGAGAGACCCAGTACTTC.

The genes are TRBV4-2 and TRBJ2-2; 7 nucleotides align to TRBD2. The CDR3 consists of 16 residues. V lost 2 bases and J lost 2; bases outside the gene matches: 5. Per the germline V gene, CDR1 is LGHNA and CDR2 is YNFKEQ. CDR3 protein: CASSQQTSLNTGELFF. For the CDR3, the DNA is TGTGCCAGCAGCCAACAGACTAGCCTTAACACCGGGGAGCTGTTTTTT.

CDR3 bases: TGTGCCAGCAGCGCCGCCGGGGGTGAGGACACTGAAGCTTTCTTT. Its protein product is CASSAAGGEDTEAFF. The rearrangement joins TRBV5-4 to TRBJ1-1; maybe TRBD1 (5 bases). This CDR3 spans 15 amino acids. V shed 4 bases and J shed 3 bases, with 16 bases lying between them. Germline assignment: CDR1 SGHNT and CDR2 YYREEE (reference sequence).

This chain uses TRBV18 with TRBJ2-1; 9 bases are shared with TRBD1. Germline V gives CDR1 KGHSH, CDR2 LQKENI. Unmatched junction bases numbered 4, after V lost 3 bases and J lost 7 bases. The CDR3 totals 14 residues. DNA for the CDR3: TGTGCCAGCTCACCGGACAGGGGTTGGAATGAGCAGTTCTTC. Translation gives CASSPDRGWNEQFF.

The V and J genes are TRBV28 and TRBJ2-7; TRBD2 matches at 7 bases. J was trimmed by 4 bases and V by 6 bases; bases with no gene match: 12. The CDR3 contains 15 residues. Per germline, CDR1 MDHEN and CDR2 SYDVKM. CDR3 nucleotide sequence: TGTGCCAGCAGGGCCTTGGGCGGGAGCAAGTACGAGCAGTACTTC. Encoded protein: CASRALGGSKYEQYF. The full variable domain, rest sourced from reference TRBV28 and TRBJ2-7, is DVKVTQSSRYLVKRTGEKVFLECVQDMDHENMFWYRQDPGLGLRLIYFSYDVKMKEKGDIPEGYSVSREKKERFSLILESASTNQTSMYLCASRALGGSKYEQYFGPGTRLTVT.

This rearrangement joins TRBV28 to TRBJ1-2; 9 bases map to TRBD1. Trimming cost V 5 bases and J 4 bases; bases outside gene matches: 8. CDR1 and CDR2 (germline): MDHEN, SYDVKM. The length of the CDR3 is 15 residues. CDR3 bases: TGTGCCAGCAGTGATCCCACAGGGGGCGCCTATGGCTACACCTTC. Protein: CASSDPTGGAYGYTF.

The chain carries TRBV11-2 and TRBJ2-5, with D perhaps TRBD1 (5 bases). Germline lookup yields CDR1 SGHAT and CDR2 FQNNGV. The CDR3 runs 15 residues. Trimming removed 2 bases at V and 5 bases at J, with 15 bases between. This CDR3 reads CASSLLPRVMETQYF. In nucleotides, the CDR3 is TGTGCCAGCAGCTTACTTCCCAGGGTTATGGAGACCCAGTACTTC.

CDR3 region: CASSSGQSGRGETQYF. DNA for the CDR3: TGCGCCAGCAGCTCCGGCCAGTCCGGCAGGGGGGAGACCCAGTACTTC. The chain couples TRBV5-1 to TRBJ2-5; 7 bases are shared with TRBD1. With V trimmed by 3 bases and J by 5 bases, 13 bases remained unmatched. Germline assignment: CDR1 SGHRS and CDR2 YFSETQ. This CDR3 has 16 amino acids.

This clone occurred a few times. The chain has TRBV7-8 and TRBJ1-6; weak D call: TRBD1 (6 bases). Germline V CDR1 and CDR2: SGHVS, FQNEAQ. Trimming pared 1 base from V and 16 bases from J, leaving 17 bases between. This CDR3 is built from 14 residues. This chain's CDR3 is CASSLGRGTSHLHF. CDR3 nucleotides: TGTGCCAGCAGCTTAGGCAGGGGAACTTCACATCTCCACTTT.

V gene TRBV30 combines with J gene TRBJ1-1, with TRBD1 identical over 11 bases. This CDR3 has 13 residues. Germline assignment: CDR1 GTSNPN and CDR2 SVGIG (reference sequence). V was clipped by 7 bases and J by 4 bases; unmatched bases: 5. The DNA for the CDR3 is TGTGCCTTCCGGGACAGGGGGTCCACTGAAGCTTTCTTT. Translation: CAFRDRGSTEAFF.

This chain links TRBV5-4 with TRBJ2-6; TRBD1 matches at 7 bases. The CDR3 loop spans 18 amino acids. CDR1 is SGHNT and CDR2 is YYREEE in the germline V gene (reference sequence). Trimming at V came to 2 bases and at J to 0 bases, leaving 8 bases not matched to a gene. For the CDR3, the DNA is TGTGCCAGCAGCTTAGTGGGCAGGGGGTACTCTGGGGCCAACGTCCTGACTTTC. This encodes CASSLVGRGYSGANVLTF.

A few counts support this clone. The V gene is TRBV6-1, the J gene TRBJ2-7, with D possibly matching TRBD2 (5 bases). This CDR3 is 13 amino acids long. Germline lookup yields CDR1 MNHNS and CDR2 SASEGT. The ends were cut back, 2 bases at V and 6 bases at J, with 11 bases in the middle. The CDR3 sequence: CASSESGLVEQYF. The CDR3 DNA follows: TGTGCCAGCAGTGAATCGGGGTTGGTCGAGCAGTACTTC.

V and J are TRBV5-1 and TRBJ2-5, with 7 bases lining up with TRBD1. This CDR3 is 13 amino acids long. Germline trimming cut 4 bases from V and 1 base from J; bases unmatched to any gene: 1. In germline, CDR1 is SGHRS, CDR2 YFSETQ. The CDR3: CASSRDSQETQYF. DNA for the CDR3: TGCGCCAGCAGCCGGGACAGCCAAGAGACCCAGTACTTC.

This clone was picked up a small number of times. The rearrangement joins TRBV10-3 to TRBJ2-7, with TRBD2 identical over 8 bases. V lost 6 bases and J lost 6; bases outside the gene matches: 7. The germline gives CDR1 ENHRY, CDR2 SYGVKD. The CDR3 length is 13 residues. CDR3: CAIREREWSEQYF. For the CDR3, the DNA is TGTGCCATCAGGGAGCGGGAGTGGAGCGAGCAGTACTTC.

About this clone: The junction differs from germline at one of its ends, possibly a read error. The chain is built from TRBV7-6 and TRBJ1-2; weak D call: TRBD1 (6 bases). In germline, CDR1 is SGHVS, CDR2 FNYEAQ. There are 11 residues in the CDR3. CDR3 bases: TGTGCCAGCAATCCCAGGGACACGGACGGCTTC. This gives the protein CASNPRDTDGF.

The chain combines TRBV28 with TRBJ1-2, with 7 bases identical to TRBD1. V lost 5 bases, J lost 3 bases, and 9 bases stayed unmatched. The CDR3 consists of 15 residues. From germline, CDR1 is MDHEN and CDR2 SYDVKM. CDR3 DNA sequence: TGTGCCAGCAGTGTCCGACAGGGCCCAGACTATGGCTACACCTTC. Its protein is CASSVRQGPDYGYTF.

The chain links TRBV6-1 to TRBJ1-4; D uncertain. CDR1 is MNHNS, CDR2 SASEGT, per germline. V gave up 2 bases and J gave up 3 bases, with 10 bases separating them. The CDR3 covers 15 residues. CDR3 region: CASSESGRPNEKLFF. CDR3 coding DNA: TGTGCCAGCAGTGAATCGGGGAGACCTAATGAAAAACTGTTTTTT.

The chain employs TRBV14 and TRBJ1-2; TRBD1 matches at 8 bases. V lost 0 bases and J lost 5; bases outside the gene matches: 8. CDR1 and CDR2 from the germline V gene are SGHDN and FVKESK. This CDR3 has 16 amino acids. CDR3 sequence: CASSQDPGGWRYGYTF. Written as DNA, the CDR3 is TGTGCCAGCAGCCAAGATCCAGGGGGCTGGCGTTATGGCTACACCTTC.

The J gene is TRBJ2-3, the V gene TRBV6-6; a possible D gene is TRBD1 (5 bases). The length of the CDR3 is 14 residues. The V gene lost 6 bases and the J gene lost 1 base, with 11 bases spanning the gap. Germline assignment: CDR1 MNHNY and CDR2 SVGAGI (reference sequence). CDR3 in DNA: TGTGCCAGCAGGAAGACAGCCGGCACAGATACGCAGTATTTT. This gives the protein CASRKTAGTDTQYF.

The table lists this clone with a few counts. The chain is built from TRBV10-3 and TRBJ2-1, with D possibly TRBD1 on 6 matching bases. This CDR3 spans 14 amino acids. Trimming left V 10 bases short and J 8 bases short, with 21 bases between. The germline V gene encodes CDR1 ENHRY and CDR2 SYGVKD. CDR3 in amino acids: CATNAWGRPDEQFF. CDR3 DNA: TGTGCCACTAATGCATGGGGGCGCCCCGATGAGCAGTTCTTC.

The chain couples TRBV5-4 to TRBJ1-4; D ambiguous. CDR1 SGHNT and CDR2 YYREEE come from the germline V gene (reference sequence). With 0 bases removed from V and 8 bases from J, the gap between germline ends came to 11 bases. The CDR3 sequence is 14 residues long. CDR3 DNA sequence: TGTGCCAGCAGCTTGGCCGCTGAGAGCGAAAAACTGTTTTTT. Its protein product is CASSLAAESEKLFF.